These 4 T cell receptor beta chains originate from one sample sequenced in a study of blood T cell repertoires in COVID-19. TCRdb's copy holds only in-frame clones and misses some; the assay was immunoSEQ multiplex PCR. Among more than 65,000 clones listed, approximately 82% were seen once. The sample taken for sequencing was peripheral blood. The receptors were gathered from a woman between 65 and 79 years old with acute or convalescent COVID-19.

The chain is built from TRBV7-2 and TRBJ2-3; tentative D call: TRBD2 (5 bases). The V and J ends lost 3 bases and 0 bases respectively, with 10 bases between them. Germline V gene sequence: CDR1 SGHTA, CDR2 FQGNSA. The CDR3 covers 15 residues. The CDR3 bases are TGTGCCAGCAGCTTTACAGCGGCTAGCACAGATACGCAGTATTTT. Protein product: CASSFTAASTDTQYF.

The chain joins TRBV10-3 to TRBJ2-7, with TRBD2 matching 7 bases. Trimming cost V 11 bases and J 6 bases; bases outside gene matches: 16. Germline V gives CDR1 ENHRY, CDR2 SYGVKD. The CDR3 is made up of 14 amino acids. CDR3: CALGDQRDPFEQYF. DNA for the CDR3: TGTGCCCTGGGGGATCAGCGGGACCCTTTCGAGCAGTACTTC.

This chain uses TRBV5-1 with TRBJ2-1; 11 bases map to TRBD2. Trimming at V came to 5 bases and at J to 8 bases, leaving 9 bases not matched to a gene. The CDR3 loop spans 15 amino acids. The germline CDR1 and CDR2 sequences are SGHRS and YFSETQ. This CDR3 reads CASRLTSGATYEQFF. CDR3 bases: TGCGCCAGCAGACTGACTAGCGGGGCTACGTATGAGCAGTTCTTC. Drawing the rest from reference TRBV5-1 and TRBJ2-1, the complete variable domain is KAGVTQTPRYLIKTRGQQVTLSCSPISGHRSVSWYQQTPGQGLQFLFEYFSETQRNKGNFPGRFSGRQFSNSRSEMNVSTLELGDSALYLCASRLTSGATYEQFFGPGTRLTVL.

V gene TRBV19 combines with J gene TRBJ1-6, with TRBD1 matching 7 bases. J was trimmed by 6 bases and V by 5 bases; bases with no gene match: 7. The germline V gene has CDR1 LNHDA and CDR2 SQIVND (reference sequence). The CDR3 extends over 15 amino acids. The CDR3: CASSRQTGSNSPLHF. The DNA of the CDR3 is TGTGCCAGTAGTCGTCAGACAGGGAGTAATTCACCCCTCCACTTT.